This TCR beta chain was captured by sequencing in a study of T-cell reconstitution after alpha-beta-depleted transplantation in children. V gave up 3 bases and J gave up 6 bases; unmatched junction bases: 4. The CDR3 contains 14 residues. Germline CDR1 and CDR2: SGHTA and FQGNSA. TCRbeta library preparation incorporated unique molecular identifiers. TCRdb re-called the PCR reads with MiXCR, one entry per CDR3 protein. The sample shows 300,000 to 400,000 distinct CDR3 sequences, about 14% of them seen only once. This clonotype has just a few counts. This clonotype was sampled from a human donor who donated a stem cell graft to a child with Fanconi anemia. Sequences were derived from PBMCs, sampled from the stem cell graft. The chain joins TRBV7-2 to TRBJ1-1; 10 bases match TRBD1. The CDR3 DNA reads TGTGCCAGCAGCTTGGGACAGGGGACGGCTGAAGCTTTCTTT. The encoded protein is CASSLGQGTAEAFF.